Shown below are 14 T cell receptor beta chains from a single sample sequenced in a study of cytomegalovirus exposure and HLA in healthy donors. The study ran its PCR with 60 Vbeta and 13 Jbeta primers. Assay: immunoSEQ multiplex PCR; the TCRdb copy retains only in-frame clones and omits some. Counted here are a few hundred thousand clones, about 80% occurring once; the ten biggest clones make up less than 8.5%. The source material was PBMCs. The receptors were sampled from a woman aged 60 to 75 in good health and CMV-seropositive.

The gene calls are TRBV10-2 and TRBJ2-7; 7 nucleotides line up with TRBD2. Germline V gene data show CDR1 as WSHSY and CDR2 as SAAADI. The CDR3 totals 13 residues. The trim removed 8 bases at V and 6 bases at J, leaving 10 bases unmatched. The CDR3 bases are TGCGCCAGCCACGGGGCGGGAGTCCGCGAGCAGTACTTC. Translated: CASHGAGVREQYF.

This sequence joins TRBV6-5 and TRBJ1-2; D is unresolved. CDR3 length equals 13 residues. V was clipped by 2 bases and J by 2 bases, with 6 bases between them. Germline lookup yields CDR1 MNHEY and CDR2 SVGAGI. DNA of the CDR3: TGTGCCAGCAGTTACCGTGTGAACTATGGCTACACCTTC. Translation: CASSYRVNYGYTF.

The chain has TRBV5-1 and TRBJ1-2; no firm D call. V was cut by 0 bases and J by 4 bases, with 10 bases left in between. The CDR3 extends over 14 amino acids. Germline V gene data show CDR1 as SGHRS and CDR2 as YFSETQ. The CDR3 loop is CASSLDPATYGYTF. In DNA, the CDR3 is TGCGCCAGCAGCTTGGACCCAGCGACCTATGGCTACACCTTC.

This clone was counted between two and nine times. This probably arose from a read error, given a far larger clone one base away. V is TRBV5-4 and J is TRBJ2-2, with TRBD1 as a possible D gene (6 bases). The CDR3 extends over 13 amino acids. V was pared by 3 bases and J by 8 bases, with 11 bases between. Germline-derived CDR1 and CDR2 are SGHNT and YYREEE (reference sequence). The CDR3 region is CASSYRESGELFF. The DNA of the CDR3 is TGTGCCAGCAGCTACAGGGAAAGTGGGGAGCTGTTTTTT.

The J gene is TRBJ1-6, the V gene TRBV30; 7 positions match TRBD1. CDR1 is GTSNPN and CDR2 is SVGIG in the germline V gene (reference sequence). V trimming: 8 bases; J trimming: 4 bases; junction bases outside the gene matches: 5. There are 13 residues in the CDR3. Here the CDR3 reads CAGGQEYNSPLHF. The CDR3 DNA reads as TGTGCCGGCGGACAGGAGTATAATTCACCCCTCCACTTT.

V gene TRBV7-2 combines with J gene TRBJ1-2, with unresolved D. In germline, CDR1 is SGHTA, CDR2 FQGNSA. The CDR3 covers 13 residues. V lost 1 base, J lost 8 bases, and 11 bases lay in between. This CDR3 is CASSLVGEPGYTF. The CDR3 bases are TGTGCCAGCAGCTTAGTCGGGGAACCCGGCTACACCTTC.

The chain couples TRBV5-1 to TRBJ2-2; D is possibly TRBD1 (5 bases). The V end lost 5 bases, the J end lost 2 bases, and 10 bases lay between the germline ends. The CDR3 runs to 14 residues. The germline V gene encodes CDR1 SGHRS and CDR2 YFSETQ. The CDR3 is CASRSDRNTGELFF. The CDR3 DNA follows: TGCGCCAGCAGATCCGACAGAAACACCGGGGAGCTGTTTTTT.

For this clone: Its ends do not fully match the called genes, so a read error is possible. The V gene is TRBV7-9, the J gene TRBJ2-7; a possible D gene is TRBD2 (6 bases). CDR1 and CDR2 from the germline V gene are SEHNR and FQNEAQ (reference sequence). The CDR3 covers 16 residues. In nucleotides, the CDR3 is TGTTCCAGCAGCTTTTCCGGGGGAAAATTCTCCTACGAGCAGTACTTC. It yields the protein CSSSFSGGKFSYEQYF. Full variable domain (remainder filled in from reference TRBV7-9 and TRBJ2-7): DTGVSQNPRHKITKRGQNVTFRCDPISEHNRLYWYRQTLGQGPEFLTYFQNEAQLEKSRLLSDRFSAERPKGSFSTLEIQRTEQGDSAMYLCSSSFSGGKFSYEQYFGPGTRLTVT.

This clone was observed once. J is TRBJ1-4 and V is TRBV30, with D perhaps TRBD1 (5 bases). CDR1 and CDR2 from the germline V gene are GTSNPN and SVGIG (reference sequence). V gave up 8 bases and J gave up 3 bases, with 13 bases separating them. This CDR3 comprises 13 residues. The CDR3 is CAGLRGANEKLFF. DNA for the CDR3: TGTGCCGGCCTACGGGGGGCTAATGAAAAACTGTTTTTT.

The chain carries TRBV10-3 and TRBJ2-1; TRBD2 agrees at 12 bases. From germline, CDR1 is ENHRY and CDR2 SYGVKD. V was clipped by 10 bases and J by 3 bases; unmatched bases: 4. This CDR3 region has 14 residues. The CDR3 reads CATKTSGSYNEQFF. In nucleotides, the CDR3 is TGTGCCACAAAGACTAGCGGGAGCTACAATGAGCAGTTCTTC.

The chain combines TRBV5-1 with TRBJ1-3, with D possibly being TRBD1 (6 bases). The V gene lost 0 bases and the J gene lost 3 bases, with 13 bases spanning the gap. The CDR3 is made up of 16 amino acids. Germline CDR1 SGHRS, CDR2 YFSETQ. The CDR3 reads CASSLAGGAYGNTIYF. CDR3 coding DNA: TGCGCCAGCAGCTTGGCGGGGGGGGCTTATGGAAACACCATATATTTT.

This sequence joins TRBV5-1 and TRBJ2-5, with a weak D call TRBD2 (6 bases). This CDR3 has 14 residues. Germline V gene data show CDR1 as SGHRS and CDR2 as YFSETQ. The V end lost 5 bases, the J end lost 2 bases, and 13 bases lay between the germline ends. CDR3 loop: CASRQLASQETQYF. CDR3 bases: TGCGCCAGCAGGCAACTAGCATCTCAAGAGACCCAGTACTTC.

V and J are TRBV12-5 and TRBJ2-7; possibly TRBD1 for D (6 bases). V was clipped by 5 bases and J by 4 bases, with 12 bases between them. The CDR3 covers 13 residues. Germline CDR1 and CDR2: LGHNT and FRNRAP. This chain's CDR3 is CASGSWTVYEQYF. DNA of the CDR3: TGTGCTAGTGGTAGTTGGACAGTATACGAGCAGTACTTC.

The gene calls are TRBV14 and TRBJ2-3; TRBD2 matches at 7 bases. The trim removed 0 bases at V and 2 bases at J, leaving 17 bases unmatched. The CDR3 length is 20 residues. Germline V gives CDR1 SGHDN, CDR2 FVKESK. The CDR3 sequence is CASSQDWSGTLADFTDTQYF. CDR3 DNA: TGTGCCAGCAGCCAAGATTGGAGCGGGACGCTAGCGGATTTCACAGATACGCAGTATTTT.